Presented here are 9 T cell receptor beta chains from one specimen sequenced in a study of blood T cell repertoires in COVID-19. The method was immunoSEQ multiplex PCR; TCRdb's version includes in-frame clones alone and lacks a portion of them. The repertoire holds approximately 290,000 clones, with roughly 89% as singletons. The sequenced sample was peripheral blood. Receptors originate from a man aged 25-40 years with acute or convalescent COVID-19.

The J gene is TRBJ2-3, the V gene TRBV6-6; 11 bases line up with TRBD1. The CDR3 is made up of 14 amino acids. Trimming took 9 bases from V and 7 from J; bases not matched to a gene: 9. Germline values: CDR1 MNHNY, CDR2 SVGAGI (reference sequence). The CDR3, as DNA: TGTGCCAGTAGGCCGGGACAGGGGGTTCATACGCAGTATTTT. Its translation is CASRPGQGVHTQYF.

The CDR3 here is CASSLGTGIRSNTEAFF. The CDR3 DNA follows: TGCGCCAGCAGCTTAGGGACAGGTATAAGGTCGAACACTGAAGCTTTCTTT. The chain is built from TRBV5-1 and TRBJ1-1; TRBD1 matches 8 bases. CDR3 length equals 17 residues. V shed 2 bases and J 1 base; nucleotides not matched to a gene: 10. The germline gives CDR1 SGHRS, CDR2 YFSETQ.

This clone has a single count. The rearrangement links TRBV28 to TRBJ1-4, with no clear D. CDR1 is MDHEN, CDR2 SYDVKM, per germline. V lost 4 bases, J lost 7 bases, and 16 bases lay in between. The CDR3 is 15 amino acids. The CDR3 region has the DNA TGTGCCAGCAGTTACCCCCGCGTCGGAGTTGAAAAACTGTTTTTT. Translating gives CASSYPRVGVEKLFF.

The chain combines TRBV27 with TRBJ2-2; 7 positions match TRBD1. V was pared by 6 bases and J by 7 bases, with 11 bases of the junction left unmatched. The CDR3 runs to 15 residues. The germline V gene encodes CDR1 MNHEY and CDR2 SMNVEV (reference sequence). This CDR3 is CASSSAGTAVGELFF. In nucleotides, the CDR3 is TGTGCCAGCAGCAGCGCCGGGACAGCGGTCGGGGAGCTGTTTTTT.

The chain is built from TRBV10-1 and TRBJ1-1, with a weak D call TRBD1 (6 bases). CDR1 WNHNN and CDR2 SYGVQD come from the germline V gene (reference sequence). The CDR3 is made up of 16 amino acids. The V end lost 3 bases, the J end lost 1 base, and 15 bases lay between the germline ends. DNA for the CDR3: TGCGCCAGCAGTGACCCCCCACAGGGCACGAACACTGAAGCTTTCTTT. Translation gives CASSDPPQGTNTEAFF.

This sequence joins TRBV5-1 and TRBJ2-7, with 9 nucleotides matching TRBD1. The germline V gene encodes CDR1 SGHRS and CDR2 YFSETQ. Losses at the gene ends were 4 bases for V and 3 bases for J; bases not matched to a gene: 5. The CDR3 covers 14 residues. DNA for the CDR3: TGCGCCAGCAGCCTCCGGGACAGGGACTACGAGCAGTACTTC. Amino acid sequence: CASSLRDRDYEQYF.

The chain recombines TRBV28 with TRBJ1-4; D is perhaps TRBD1 (6 bases). Germline CDR1 is MDHEN and CDR2 is SYDVKM. CDR3 length equals 13 residues. Trimming removed 6 bases at V and 5 bases at J, with 10 bases between. This CDR3 reads CASSKGGNEKLFF. As DNA, the CDR3 is TGTGCCAGCAGCAAGGGGGGGAATGAAAAACTGTTTTTT.

This clone came up once. The chain combines TRBV9 with TRBJ1-4; weak D call: TRBD1 (5 bases). This CDR3 has 15 residues. Germline V gives CDR1 SGDLS, CDR2 YYNGEE. Between the trimmed V and J ends, which lost 3 bases and 2 bases, there was a span of 11 bases. CDR3 sequence reads: CASSAAGLTNEKLFF. The DNA of the CDR3 is TGTGCCAGCAGCGCCGCGGGACTGACTAATGAAAAACTGTTTTTT. The whole variable domain, filled in from reference TRBV9 and TRBJ1-4, reads DSGVTQTPKHLITATGQRVTLRCSPRSGDLSVYWYQQSLDQGLQFLIQYYNGEERAKGNILERFSAQQFPDLHSELNLSSLELGDSALYFCASSAAGLTNEKLFFGSGTQLSVL.

V usage is TRBV30 and J usage is TRBJ1-5; 9 bases fit TRBD1. CDR1 GTSNPN and CDR2 SVGIG come from the germline V gene (reference sequence). V dropped 0 bases and J dropped 3; count of bases not matched to a gene: 15. CDR3 length: 19 residues. The chain's CDR3 is CAWSVGYGTGFPPNQPQHF. The DNA for the CDR3 is TGTGCCTGGAGTGTAGGTTACGGGACAGGGTTCCCCCCCAATCAGCCCCAGCATTTT.